A single sample is the source of the 27 T cell receptor beta chains below, sequenced in a study of shared clonotypes between healthy human individuals. Measured with immunoSEQ multiplex PCR; TCRdb has only the in-frame clones, and not every one. The sample consists of about 770,000 clones, roughly 72% of them appearing once. What was sequenced was memory CD4+ T cells sorted from blood. Stated subset: CD45RA-negative fraction. These receptors were obtained from a woman in her twenties or thirties in good health.

V and J are TRBV5-1 and TRBJ2-7, with a weak D call TRBD2 (6 bases). The CDR3 length is 15 residues. Deletions cut 2 bases from V and 5 bases from J, with 17 bases between. The germline V gene encodes CDR1 SGHRS and CDR2 YFSETQ. CDR3 nucleotides: TGCGCCAGCAGCTTCCCGGGAGAATGGGTTAACGAGCAGTACTTC. It codes for CASSFPGEWVNEQYF.

DNA of the CDR3: TGCGCCAGCAGCCAAGATCCAGTGAACACTGAAGCTTTCTTT. This sequence encodes CASSQDPVNTEAFF. This sequence joins TRBV4-1 and TRBJ1-1, with unresolved D. V was shortened by 0 bases and J by 0 bases, with 5 bases between the two germline ends. The CDR3 spans 14 residues. Germline lookup yields CDR1 MGHRA and CDR2 YSYEKL.

The rearrangement uses TRBV14 and TRBJ2-7, with 7 bases that match TRBD1. The germline V gene encodes CDR1 SGHDN and CDR2 FVKESK. This CDR3 contains 14 residues. V trimming: 5 bases; J trimming: 5 bases; junction bases outside the gene matches: 9. Written as DNA, the CDR3 is TGTGCCAGCAGCACACAGGGGATCAGGAACGAGCAGTACTTC. Its translation is CASSTQGIRNEQYF.

The chain couples TRBV19 to TRBJ1-2; the D gene is possibly TRBD1 (5 bases). The CDR3 totals 13 residues. Germline V CDR1 and CDR2: LNHDA, SQIVND (reference sequence). Between the trimmed V and J ends, which lost 3 bases and 6 bases, there was a span of 11 bases. The CDR3 sequence: CASSILTVDGYTF. The CDR3, as DNA: TGTGCCAGTAGTATTTTGACAGTGGATGGCTACACCTTC.

This clone was seen once. The chain combines TRBV5-4 with TRBJ2-3; 8 bases are a match to TRBD2. Germline CDR1 SGHNT, CDR2 YYREEE (reference sequence). This CDR3 contains 15 residues. V dropped 1 base and J dropped 3; count of bases not matched to a gene: 4. This CDR3 is CASSLQSGRTDTQYF. CDR3 DNA: TGTGCCAGCAGCTTGCAGAGCGGGAGAACAGATACGCAGTATTTT.

This clone came up many times. This chain links TRBV6-1 with TRBJ1-5, with no clear D. V lost 0 bases, J lost 0 bases, and 9 bases lay in between. The CDR3 extends over 16 amino acids. Germline CDR1 MNHNS, CDR2 SASEGT. CDR3 coding DNA: TGTGCCAGCAGTGAAGCACGCGGTCATAGCAATCAGCCCCAGCATTTT. Its translation is CASSEARGHSNQPQHF.

This rearrangement joins TRBV19 to TRBJ2-3, with D perhaps matching TRBD2 (5 bases). CDR1 is LNHDA and CDR2 is SQIVND in the germline V gene (reference sequence). The CDR3 length is 14 residues. The V end lost 1 base, the J end lost 2 bases, and 7 bases lay between the germline ends. CDR3 loop: CASSIGLPTDTQYF. The CDR3 DNA reads as TGTGCCAGTAGTATAGGACTACCCACAGATACGCAGTATTTT.

The chain links TRBV11-1 to TRBJ1-2; D might be TRBD1 (6 bases). Trimming removed 5 bases from V and 5 bases from J, with 9 bases in between. CDR3 size: 12 residues. Germline CDR1 reads SGHAT; CDR2 reads FQDESV (reference sequence). As DNA, the CDR3 is TGTGCCAGCAGCGTAGGGGGATATGGCTACACCTTC. Translated: CASSVGGYGYTF. Full variable domain (remainder filled in from reference TRBV11-1 and TRBJ1-2): EAEVAQSPRYKITEKSQAVAFWCDPISGHATLYWYRQILGQGPELLVQFQDESVVDDSQLPKDRFSAERLKGVDSTLKIQPAELGDSAMYLCASSVGGYGYTFGSGTRLTVV.

This clone appeared many times. Other DNA sequences in the same sample also yield this CDR3. The rearrangement joins TRBV5-1 to TRBJ2-1, with 7 positions matching TRBD2. The germline CDR1 and CDR2 sequences are SGHRS and YFSETQ. CDR3 length: 14 amino acids. V lost 2 bases and J lost 1; bases outside the gene matches: 0. The DNA of the CDR3 is TGCGCCAGCAGCTTAGCGGGGTCCTACAATGAGCAGTTCTTC. Translated, it gives CASSLAGSYNEQFF.

V usage is TRBV27 and J usage is TRBJ1-2, with TRBD1 as a possible D gene (6 bases). Germline V lookup: CDR1 MNHEY, CDR2 SMNVEV (reference sequence). Deletions cut 2 bases from V and 2 bases from J, with 12 bases between. The CDR3 runs to 15 residues. The CDR3 sequence: CASSLQGRPNYGYTF. The CDR3 DNA reads as TGTGCCAGCAGTTTACAGGGGCGCCCAAACTATGGCTACACCTTC.

The chain couples TRBV29-1 to TRBJ2-7, with unresolved D. The CDR3 has 11 amino acids. Between the trimmed V and J ends, which lost 7 bases and 5 bases, there was a span of 12 bases. CDR1 SQVTM and CDR2 ANQGSEA come from the germline V gene. Here the CDR3 reads CSGGFFHEQYF. CDR3 nucleotide sequence: TGCAGCGGAGGCTTCTTCCACGAGCAGTACTTC.

The rearrangement joins TRBV18 to TRBJ2-1; TRBD1 is a possible D gene (6 bases). With 2 bases removed from V and 7 bases from J, the gap between germline ends came to 12 bases. This CDR3 has 14 residues. CDR1 and CDR2 from the germline V gene are KGHSH and LQKENI. The CDR3 loop reads CASSPSQGLNEQFF. In DNA, the CDR3 is TGTGCCAGCTCACCATCGCAGGGGTTGAATGAGCAGTTCTTC.

The chain employs TRBV5-6 and TRBJ1-1; no reliable D call. The V end lost 5 bases, the J end lost 0 bases, and 8 bases lay between the germline ends. There are 13 residues in the CDR3. CDR1 and CDR2 from the germline V gene are SGHDT and YYEEEE. In DNA, the CDR3 is TGTGCCAGCAGTGAAGGGATGAACACTGAAGCTTTCTTT. Translated, it gives CASSEGMNTEAFF.

The chain is built from TRBV10-2 and TRBJ2-2; 11 bases line up with TRBD1. The CDR3 runs to 15 residues. Germline V gives CDR1 WSHSY, CDR2 SAAADI. J was trimmed by 6 bases and V by 4 bases; bases with no gene match: 4. CDR3 region: CASSAGQGGAGELFF. The CDR3 DNA reads as TGCGCCAGCAGTGCGGGACAGGGGGGTGCCGGGGAGCTGTTTTTT.

The chain links TRBV5-1 to TRBJ2-3, with 13 nucleotides matching TRBD2. With V trimmed by 3 bases and J by 2 bases, 3 bases remained unmatched. Germline V gene lookup returns CDR1 SGHRS and CDR2 YFSETQ. The CDR3 extends over 16 amino acids. CDR3 nucleotides: TGCGCCAGCAGCTCGGGACTAGCGGGAACCACAGATACGCAGTATTTT. Encoded protein: CASSSGLAGTTDTQYF.

This chain uses TRBV10-3 with TRBJ1-1; D not resolved. Trimming took off 6 bases at V and 1 base at J, with 6 bases between the two ends. Germline lookup yields CDR1 ENHRY and CDR2 SYGVKD. This CDR3 has 12 amino acids. The CDR3 protein is CAIRGRNTEAFF. CDR3 sequence (DNA): TGTGCCATCAGGGGCAGGAACACTGAAGCTTTCTTT.

The table lists this clone with a few counts. The chain uses TRBV2 and TRBJ2-2; TRBD1 matches at 12 bases. The trim removed 6 bases at V and 0 bases at J, leaving 8 bases unmatched. The CDR3 has 18 amino acids. In germline, CDR1 is SNHLY, CDR2 FYNNEI. DNA for the CDR3: TGTGCCAGCAGGTGGGACAGGGGGCCTGGTGCGAACACCGGGGAGCTGTTTTTT. Translation gives CASRWDRGPGANTGELFF.

V gene TRBV18 combines with J gene TRBJ2-7; D gene ambiguous. CDR3 length equals 13 residues. V lost 0 bases, J lost 7 bases, and 10 bases lay in between. Germline V lookup: CDR1 KGHSH, CDR2 LQKENI. CDR3 bases: TGTGCCAGCTCACCACCGAGTACCCTAGAGCAGTACTTC. It translates to CASSPPSTLEQYF.

This chain uses TRBV19 with TRBJ2-2, with a tentative D call TRBD1 (7 bases). Germline V CDR1 and CDR2: LNHDA, SQIVND (reference sequence). Trimming cost V 7 bases and J 5 bases, with 17 bases left between them. The CDR3 totals 15 residues. CDR3: CASNRQGGLTGELFF. CDR3 sequence (DNA): TGTGCCAGTAATCGACAGGGAGGTTTAACCGGGGAGCTGTTTTTT.

This rearrangement joins TRBV25-1 to TRBJ1-4; D gene uncertain. Germline V gene data show CDR1 as MGHDK and CDR2 as SYGVNS. The V end was cut by 8 bases, the J end by 3 bases, with 10 bases between. There are 13 residues in the CDR3. CDR3 in amino acids: CASDGSPNEKLFF. CDR3 DNA sequence: TGTGCCAGCGACGGGAGCCCTAATGAAAAACTGTTTTTT.

As to this clone: A much larger clone differs from this one at a single base, so this may be a read error. This sample also contains other DNA sequences that code for the same CDR3. This chain joins TRBV7-9 and TRBJ2-7, with TRBD2 matching 9 bases. The CDR3 totals 13 residues. V shed 5 bases and J 4 bases; nucleotides not matched to a gene: 3. The V gene's germline CDR1 is SEHNR and CDR2 FQNEAQ (reference sequence). Here the CDR3 DNA reads TGTGCCAGCAGCCGAGCGGGGGGTTACGAGCAGTACTTC. Protein: CASSRAGGYEQYF. The full variable domain, its missing parts supplied by reference TRBV7-9 and TRBJ2-7, is DTGVSQNPRHKITKRGQNVTFRCDPISEHNRLYWYRQTLGQGPEFLTYFQNEAQLEKSRLLSDRFSAERPKGSFSTLEIQRTEQGDSAMYLCASSRAGGYEQYFGPGTRLTVT.

The genes are TRBV25-1 and TRBJ2-1, with TRBD1 matching 10 bases. The germline V gene has CDR1 MGHDK and CDR2 SYGVNS. CDR3 length equals 16 residues. The J segment lost 5 bases and the V segment lost 5 bases, leaving 9 bases of the junction unmatched. DNA for the CDR3: TGTGCCAGCAGTCCCCATGGAGGGACAGGGGACAATGAGCAGTTCTTC. This sequence encodes CASSPHGGTGDNEQFF.

The J gene is TRBJ1-4, the V gene TRBV5-1; D is possibly TRBD1 (6 bases). V was pared by 0 bases and J by 5 bases, with 11 bases between. The germline V gene has CDR1 SGHRS and CDR2 YFSETQ. This CDR3 region has 15 residues. CDR3 sequence (DNA): TGCGCCAGCAGCTTGGGACAGGCCTCGAATGAAAAACTGTTTTTT. Translated: CASSLGQASNEKLFF.

In regard to this clone: Other nucleotide sequences from this sample produce the same CDR3. The J gene is TRBJ1-5, the V gene TRBV19; D remains ambiguous. This CDR3 spans 13 amino acids. In germline, CDR1 is LNHDA, CDR2 SQIVND (reference sequence). V lost 1 base to trimming and J lost 7 bases, with 8 bases between them. CDR3: CASSIALTQPQHF. As DNA, the CDR3 is TGTGCCAGTAGTATAGCCCTGACGCAGCCCCAGCATTTT.

For the CDR3, the DNA is TGTGCCAGCAGTAGACAGGGAGTAGGGACTAGCGGGAGTGTACGTGAGCAGTTCTTC. It translates to CASSRQGVGTSGSVREQFF. V and J are TRBV2 and TRBJ2-1, with 14 bases fitting TRBD2. CDR1 and CDR2 from the germline V gene are SNHLY and FYNNEI. J lost 9 bases, V lost 5 bases, and 18 bases had no gene match. The CDR3 extends over 19 amino acids. Full variable domain (outside the CDR3, taken from reference TRBV2 and TRBJ2-1): EPEVTQTPSHQVTQMGQEVILRCVPISNHLYFYWYRQILGQKVEFLVSFYNNEISEKSEIFDDQFSVERPDGSNFTLKIRSTKLEDSAMYFCASSRQGVGTSGSVREQFFGPGTRLTVL.

The chain couples TRBV28 to TRBJ1-1; D perhaps matches TRBD1 (5 bases). CDR1 and CDR2 (germline): MDHEN, SYDVKM. Deletions cut 4 bases from V and 2 bases from J, with 14 bases between. This CDR3 spans 15 amino acids. The CDR3 spells CASSSPRQTNTEAFF. CDR3 sequence (DNA): TGTGCCAGCAGTTCTCCTAGACAGACCAACACTGAAGCTTTCTTT.

The chain carries TRBV6-4 and TRBJ2-3, with 7 bases lining up with TRBD1. This CDR3 comprises 14 residues. CDR1 is MRHNA and CDR2 is SNTAGT in the germline V gene. J was trimmed by 0 bases and V by 3 bases; bases with no gene match: 0. CDR3 nucleotides: TGTGCCAGCAGTGAACAGGGGAGCACAGATACGCAGTATTTT. As protein: CASSEQGSTDTQYF.